Shown below are 20 T cell receptor beta chains from a single sample sequenced in a study of T cell responses to AZD1222 COVID-19 vaccine. Repertoires were generated with immunoSEQ multiplex PCR, while TCRdb's copy carries only in-frame clones and drops some. Of 95,000 to 110,000 clones listed, roughly 93% are singletons. Material: peripheral blood, obtained on day 0 of AZD1222 vaccination. These receptors came from an adult in good health.

J is TRBJ1-2 and V is TRBV30; 9 nucleotides align to TRBD1. V dropped 1 base and J dropped 6; count of bases not matched to a gene: 3. Per the germline V gene, CDR1 is GTSNPN and CDR2 is SVGIG (reference sequence). CDR3 size: 13 residues. The CDR3 sequence is CAWSEGTGNGYTF. CDR3 sequence (DNA): TGTGCCTGGAGTGAGGGGACAGGGAATGGCTACACCTTC.

The chain couples TRBV2 to TRBJ1-5; D unclear. Germline values: CDR1 SNHLY, CDR2 FYNNEI. Trimming stripped 7 bases from V and 5 bases from J, with 12 bases between. This CDR3 region has 13 residues. This chain's CDR3 is CASTRTAYQPQHF. The CDR3 DNA sequence: TGTGCCAGCACACGCACAGCCTATCAGCCCCAGCATTTT.

The genes are TRBV11-3 and TRBJ2-7; D may be TRBD2 (6 bases). Trimming left V 0 bases short and J 6 bases short, with 12 bases between. The CDR3 sequence is 14 residues long. The V gene's germline CDR1 is SGHNT and CDR2 YENEEA. CDR3 bases: TGTGCCAGCAGCTTAGAGCTGGCAGCGGGCGAGCAGTACTTC. The encoded protein is CASSLELAAGEQYF.

The chain is built from TRBV30 and TRBJ1-5; no clear D. V lost 2 bases and J 8 bases, leaving 13 bases between the germline ends. Germline CDR1 is GTSNPN and CDR2 is SVGIG (reference sequence). The CDR3 consists of 13 residues. The CDR3: CAWSLGTEKPQHF. CDR3 sequence (DNA): TGTGCCTGGAGTCTGGGAACAGAAAAGCCCCAGCATTTT.

This clone was recorded only once. The chain combines TRBV5-4 with TRBJ1-2; 7 bases map to TRBD1. Germline loops: CDR1 SGHNT, CDR2 YYREEE (reference sequence). After removal of 4 bases from V and 8 bases from J, the junction contained 8 bases not matched to a gene. CDR3 length: 13 residues. Written as DNA, the CDR3 is TGTGCCAGCAGCGACTCAGGGGGGCAGGGCTACACCTTC. Translation: CASSDSGGQGYTF.

CDR3 region: CASSVEGQGADGYTF. In nucleotides, the CDR3 is TGTGCCAGCAGCGTAGAGGGACAGGGGGCGGATGGCTACACCTTC. The chain is built from TRBV9 and TRBJ1-2; 12 bases are a match to TRBD1. Germline values: CDR1 SGDLS, CDR2 YYNGEE. The CDR3 has 15 residues. Trimming at V came to 0 bases and at J to 6 bases, leaving 3 bases not matched to a gene.

V and J are TRBV5-1 and TRBJ1-4; weak D call: TRBD1 (6 bases). The CDR3 is 15 residues long. Trimming pared 4 bases from V and 8 bases from J, leaving 18 bases between. CDR1 and CDR2 (germline): SGHRS, YFSETQ. Here the CDR3 DNA reads TGCGCCAGCAGCGGGATAGGGACACATGGGGAAAAACTGTTTTTT. This gives the protein CASSGIGTHGEKLFF.

This clone was detected once. The chain combines TRBV18 with TRBJ2-5; D not resolved. In germline, CDR1 is KGHSH, CDR2 LQKENI. V lost 1 base, J lost 0 bases, and 3 bases lay in between. The CDR3 sequence is 13 residues long. The CDR3 loop reads CASSPQYQETQYF. The CDR3 DNA reads TGTGCCAGCTCACCACAGTACCAAGAGACCCAGTACTTC.

The chain couples TRBV24-1 to TRBJ2-1; D ambiguous. Deletions cut 3 bases from V and 5 bases from J, with 7 bases between. The CDR3 is made up of 13 amino acids. Germline V gene data show CDR1 as KGHDR and CDR2 as SFDVKD. CDR3 sequence reads: CATSDTLNNEQFF. CDR3 coding DNA: TGTGCCACCAGTGATACACTCAACAATGAGCAGTTCTTC.

This chain uses TRBV4-1 with TRBJ1-5, with 9 bases aligning to TRBD1. CDR1 MGHRA and CDR2 YSYEKL come from the germline V gene. Germline trimming cut 2 bases from V and 3 bases from J; bases unmatched to any gene: 17. This CDR3 region has 20 residues. The chain's CDR3 is CASSQSYYRGLGSYNQPQHF. The CDR3 nucleotides are TGCGCCAGCAGCCAAAGTTATTACAGGGGGCTGGGAAGCTACAATCAGCCCCAGCATTTT.

This chain links TRBV9 with TRBJ2-2; no clear D gene. The CDR3 has 16 amino acids. Germline loops: CDR1 SGDLS, CDR2 YYNGEE. Trimming stripped 0 bases from V and 2 bases from J, with 11 bases between. The CDR3 bases are TGTGCCAGCAGCGTAGGACGAGAGTCTAACACCGGGGAGCTGTTTTTT. Its protein product is CASSVGRESNTGELFF. Together with reference TRBV9 and TRBJ2-2, the CDR3 gives the full variable domain: DSGVTQTPKHLITATGQRVTLRCSPRSGDLSVYWYQQSLDQGLQFLIQYYNGEERAKGNILERFSAQQFPDLHSELNLSSLELGDSALYFCASSVGRESNTGELFFGEGSRLTVL.

The chain couples TRBV5-5 to TRBJ2-7; 8 nucleotides align to TRBD1. The J segment lost 3 bases and the V segment lost 1 base, leaving 6 bases of the junction unmatched. Per germline, CDR1 SGHKS and CDR2 YYEKEE (reference sequence). The length of the CDR3 is 15 residues. The CDR3 is CASSLWQGAIYEQYF. The DNA for the CDR3 is TGTGCCAGCAGCTTGTGGCAGGGGGCCATCTACGAGCAGTACTTC. Combining the CDR3 with reference TRBV5-5 and TRBJ2-7 gives the whole variable domain DAGVTQSPTHLIKTRGQQVTLRCSPISGHKSVSWYQQVLGQGPQFIFQYYEKEERGRGNFPDRFSARQFPNYSSELNVNALLLGDSALYLCASSLWQGAIYEQYFGPGTRLTVT.

This clone has just one count. This chain links TRBV30 with TRBJ2-6; D could derive from TRBD1 or TRBD2 (6 bases each). This CDR3 is 13 amino acids long. V lost 7 bases, J lost 3 bases, and 10 bases lay in between. CDR1 is GTSNPN and CDR2 is SVGIG in the germline V gene (reference sequence). CDR3 loop: CASGASGANVLTF. CDR3 nucleotides: TGTGCCTCGGGGGCGAGTGGGGCCAACGTCCTGACTTTC.

This sequence joins TRBV7-9 and TRBJ1-1; D is unclear. Trimming cost V 1 base and J 1 base, with 7 bases left between them. The length of the CDR3 is 14 residues. Germline assignment: CDR1 SEHNR and CDR2 FQNEAQ (reference sequence). As DNA, the CDR3 is TGTGCCAGCAGCTTAGACAGCCGGAACACTGAAGCTTTCTTT. It translates to CASSLDSRNTEAFF.

To note about this clone: Possible read error: a much larger clone is one base away. The V gene is TRBV12-3 or TRBV12-4, the J gene TRBJ1-1; D gene unclear. The ends were cut back, 1 base at V and 4 bases at J, with 4 bases in the middle. The CDR3 loop spans 12 amino acids. CDR3 in amino acids: CASSLEGTEAFF. The CDR3 DNA is TGTGCCAGCAGTTTAGAGGGCACTGAAGCTTTCTTT.

The V call is TRBV6-5, the J call TRBJ2-3; D might be TRBD2 (5 bases). The CDR3 consists of 13 residues. Germline-derived CDR1 and CDR2 are MNHEY and SVGAGI. The V end lost 6 bases, the J end lost 6 bases, and 13 bases lay between the germline ends. The CDR3 loop reads CASSSGNEDTQYF. The CDR3 bases are TGTGCCAGCAGCAGCGGTAATGAGGATACGCAGTATTTT.

This chain connects TRBV27 to TRBJ1-6; perhaps TRBD1 as D (5 bases). The CDR3 is 16 amino acids. CDR1 and CDR2 from the germline V gene are MNHEY and SMNVEV (reference sequence). Trimming took off 3 bases at V and 0 bases at J, with 9 bases between the two ends. The CDR3 DNA reads TGTGCCAGCAGTTTGGAGGGGAGCTCCTATAATTCACCCCTCCACTTT. As protein: CASSLEGSSYNSPLHF.

This chain connects TRBV27 to TRBJ2-2; D is possibly TRBD2 (7 bases). CDR3 length: 17 amino acids. The germline CDR1 and CDR2 sequences are MNHEY and SMNVEV (reference sequence). V was pared by 5 bases and J by 1 base, with 17 bases between. The CDR3 spells CASSRTRGSLNTGELFF. For the CDR3, the DNA is TGTGCCAGCAGTCGGACTAGGGGGAGTCTGAACACCGGGGAGCTGTTTTTT.

CDR3 in DNA: TGTGCCAGCAGCGGACGTCAGCCCCAGCATTTT. Its protein product is CASSGRQPQHF. The chain carries TRBV28 and TRBJ1-5; D remains ambiguous. The germline V gene encodes CDR1 MDHEN and CDR2 SYDVKM. The CDR3 consists of 11 residues. Trimming pared 6 bases from V and 6 bases from J, leaving 6 bases between.

As DNA, the CDR3 is TGTGCCAGCAGTTTAGGGCCGCTGGGCGAGCAGTACTTC. Encoded protein: CASSLGPLGEQYF. The V gene is TRBV27, the J gene TRBJ2-7, with D uncertain. CDR1 is MNHEY and CDR2 is SMNVEV in the germline V gene (reference sequence). This CDR3 has 13 amino acids. V shed 2 bases and J shed 6 bases, with 11 bases lying between them.